Shown below are 28 T cell receptor beta chains from a single sample sequenced in a study of radiation and T cells in renal cell carcinoma. Here immunoSEQ multiplex PCR was the method, and the copy in TCRdb shows in-frame clones only, minus some. The profile shows roughly 150,000 clones, about 88% of them singletons. Time point here: baseline pretreatment blood. Treatment given: 15 Gy SBRT to primary tumor, nephrectomy 4 weeks later. Here the sequenced sample was blood, taken from a patient whose treatment included radiotherapy and nephrectomy. The origin of the receptors is a woman between 65 and 79 years old with renal cell carcinoma.

V and J are TRBV5-1 and TRBJ1-1, with D possibly TRBD1 on 5 matching bases. CDR1 and CDR2 from the germline V gene are SGHRS and YFSETQ. This CDR3 has 13 amino acids. Trimming pared 3 bases from V and 2 bases from J, leaving 8 bases between. The chain's CDR3 is CASSSDTNTEAFF. The CDR3 DNA sequence: TGCGCCAGCAGCTCGGACACAAACACTGAAGCTTTCTTT.

The chain uses TRBV19 and TRBJ1-3; D is uncertain. Trimming pared 3 bases from V and 0 bases from J, leaving 9 bases between. Germline assignment: CDR1 LNHDA and CDR2 SQIVND (reference sequence). This CDR3 contains 15 residues. CDR3 nucleotides: TGTGCCAGTAGTATTGTAAGCGTCTCTGGAAACACCATATATTTT. Translated: CASSIVSVSGNTIYF.

The chain has TRBV6-1 and TRBJ1-6; D is perhaps TRBD1 (6 bases). CDR3 length: 14 amino acids. The germline V gene has CDR1 MNHNS and CDR2 SASEGT. Trimming removed 5 bases at V and 8 bases at J, with 13 bases between. The CDR3 sequence: CASSTQGTDSPLHF. The CDR3 DNA reads TGTGCCAGCAGTACCCAGGGGACTGATTCACCCCTCCACTTT.

The rearrangement joins TRBV4-3 to TRBJ1-3; possibly TRBD1 for D (6 bases). This CDR3 contains 15 residues. Germline V gene sequence: CDR1 LGHNA, CDR2 YSLEER. V dropped 8 bases and J dropped 0 bases, with 14 bases sitting between them. Here the CDR3 reads CASAPGGPSGNTIYF. CDR3 nucleotide sequence: TGCGCCAGCGCCCCTGGGGGCCCCTCTGGAAACACCATATATTTT.

This chain links TRBV5-4 with TRBJ1-2; 11 nucleotides agree with TRBD1. After removal of 0 bases from V and 8 bases from J, the junction contained 3 bases not matched to a gene. Germline V gene data show CDR1 as SGHNT and CDR2 as YYREEE (reference sequence). The CDR3 consists of 14 residues. The CDR3 bases are TGTGCCAGCAGCTTGGTAGGGACAGGGGGAGGCTACACCTTC. This translates into CASSLVGTGGGYTF.

The chain links TRBV29-1 to TRBJ2-3; possible D gene TRBD1, 6 bases. The CDR3 is made up of 13 amino acids. The germline gives CDR1 SQVTM, CDR2 ANQGSEA. V was clipped by 4 bases and J by 7 bases, with 15 bases between them. CDR3 bases: TGCAGCGTTGGCGACAGGCCGATTAATACGCAGTATTTT. As protein: CSVGDRPINTQYF.

CDR3 nucleotides: TGTGCCAGCAGCGTAGCCCCGGACAACTATGGCTACACCTTC. Protein product: CASSVAPDNYGYTF. This sequence joins TRBV9 and TRBJ1-2; D remains unclear. V dropped 0 bases and J dropped 2 bases, with 8 bases sitting between them. The CDR3 extends over 14 amino acids. Germline V CDR1 and CDR2: SGDLS, YYNGEE. The whole variable domain, filled in from reference TRBV9 and TRBJ1-2, reads DSGVTQTPKHLITATGQRVTLRCSPRSGDLSVYWYQQSLDQGLQFLIQYYNGEERAKGNILERFSAQQFPDLHSELNLSSLELGDSALYFCASSVAPDNYGYTFGSGTRLTVV.

This chain links TRBV28 with TRBJ2-7; no clear D. The CDR3 is 12 residues long. In germline, CDR1 is MDHEN, CDR2 SYDVKM. Trimming removed 8 bases from V and 0 bases from J, with 8 bases in between. CDR3 amino acids: CASWAFSYEQYF. CDR3 DNA: TGTGCCAGCTGGGCGTTCTCCTACGAGCAGTACTTC.

V usage is TRBV6-1 and J usage is TRBJ2-1; possible D gene TRBD2, 5 bases. This CDR3 has 14 amino acids. V lost 10 bases to trimming and J lost 6 bases, with 19 bases between them. Germline lookup yields CDR1 MNHNS and CDR2 SASEGT. DNA for the CDR3: TGTGCCATAACCCGGGAAAACCGAGTCAATGAGCAGTTCTTC. Translated, it gives CAITRENRVNEQFF.

The chain carries TRBV19 and TRBJ2-1; 7 nucleotides agree with TRBD2. This CDR3 has 13 residues. V was clipped by 1 base and J by 7 bases; unmatched bases: 1. Germline values: CDR1 LNHDA, CDR2 SQIVND (reference sequence). The CDR3 DNA reads as TGTGCCAGTAGTATAGGACTAGCAAATGAGCAGTTCTTC. The encoded protein is CASSIGLANEQFF. The full variable domain, rest sourced from reference TRBV19 and TRBJ2-1, is DGGITQSPKYLFRKEGQNVTLSCEQNLNHDAMYWYRQDPGQGLRLIYYSQIVNDFQKGDIAEGYSVSREKKESFPLTVTSAQKNPTAFYLCASSIGLANEQFFGPGTRLTVL.

V usage is TRBV30 and J usage is TRBJ1-1, with 8 bases lining up with TRBD1. V was pared by 1 base and J by 4 bases, with 8 bases of the junction left unmatched. Germline loops: CDR1 GTSNPN, CDR2 SVGIG (reference sequence). The CDR3 runs to 15 residues. The CDR3 loop is CAWSAPTGVLTEAFF. For the CDR3, the DNA is TGTGCCTGGAGTGCTCCGACAGGGGTTCTCACTGAAGCTTTCTTT.

The J gene is TRBJ2-5, the V gene TRBV14, with D maybe TRBD1 (6 bases). This CDR3 spans 14 amino acids. Germline CDR1 is SGHDN and CDR2 is FVKESK. Trimming removed 5 bases from V and 5 bases from J, with 15 bases in between. The CDR3 spells CASSEGGPPETQYF. The CDR3 nucleotides read TGTGCCAGCAGCGAAGGGGGTCCCCCCGAGACCCAGTACTTC.

This clone has just one count. The rearrangement joins TRBV15 to TRBJ1-5, with 8 bases matching TRBD1. This CDR3 is 14 amino acids long. V shed 7 bases and J 6 bases; nucleotides not matched to a gene: 8. CDR1 and CDR2 from the germline V gene are LNHNV and YYDKDF (reference sequence). This chain's CDR3 is CATTGTGSAQPQHF. CDR3 DNA: TGTGCCACCACCGGGACAGGATCGGCTCAGCCCCAGCATTTT.

The rearrangement links TRBV7-2 to TRBJ1-5; D gene ambiguous. CDR3 length equals 12 residues. Trimming took off 8 bases at V and 0 bases at J, with 5 bases between the two ends. Germline CDR1 reads SGHTA; CDR2 reads FQGNSA. The CDR3 DNA follows: TGTGCCAGCGGTTATAGCAATCAGCCCCAGCATTTT. Amino acid sequence: CASGYSNQPQHF. The whole variable domain, filled in from reference TRBV7-2 and TRBJ1-5, reads GAGVSQSPSNKVTEKGKDVELRCDPISGHTALYWYRQSLGQGLEFLIYFQGNSAPDKSGLPSDRFSAERTGGSVSTLTIQRTQQEDSAVYLCASGYSNQPQHFGDGTRLSIL.

The chain joins TRBV18 to TRBJ1-2; D is ambiguous. Germline values: CDR1 KGHSH, CDR2 LQKENI. This CDR3 contains 12 residues. The V end lost 6 bases, the J end lost 0 bases, and 5 bases lay between the germline ends. Written as DNA, the CDR3 is TGTGCCAGCTCTGGAGCTAACTATGGCTACACCTTC. Protein sequence: CASSGANYGYTF.

This sequence joins TRBV7-2 and TRBJ2-4; D unclear. The CDR3 covers 13 residues. Trimming took off 3 bases at V and 5 bases at J, with 8 bases between the two ends. Germline V gene sequence: CDR1 SGHTA, CDR2 FQGNSA. The CDR3 spells CASSFGAENIQYF. The CDR3 region has the DNA TGTGCCAGCAGCTTTGGCGCGGAAAACATTCAGTACTTC. The full variable domain, rest sourced from reference TRBV7-2 and TRBJ2-4, is GAGVSQSPSNKVTEKGKDVELRCDPISGHTALYWYRQSLGQGLEFLIYFQGNSAPDKSGLPSDRFSAERTGGSVSTLTIQRTQQEDSAVYLCASSFGAENIQYFGAGTRLSVL.

The chain carries TRBV7-8 and TRBJ1-2; TRBD1 agrees at 9 bases. Germline CDR1 is SGHVS and CDR2 is FQNEAQ. The CDR3 sequence is 16 residues long. V lost 5 bases, J lost 3 bases, and 10 bases stayed unmatched. The CDR3 DNA is TGTGCCAGCAGCCGAAAGGGACAGGGATCGGACTATGGCTACACCTTC. Protein sequence: CASSRKGQGSDYGYTF.

The chain has TRBV28 and TRBJ2-1; the match to TRBD2 covers 10 bases. There are 16 residues in the CDR3. V shed 2 bases, J shed 6 bases, and the junction held 7 bases outside the gene matches. CDR1 and CDR2 from the germline V gene are MDHEN and SYDVKM. The CDR3: CASSLASGGGSNEQFF. CDR3 sequence (DNA): TGTGCCAGCAGTTTAGCTAGCGGGGGTGGATCCAATGAGCAGTTCTTC. Variable domain in full (rest from reference TRBV28 and TRBJ2-1): DVKVTQSSRYLVKRTGEKVFLECVQDMDHENMFWYRQDPGLGLRLIYFSYDVKMKEKGDIPEGYSVSREKKERFSLILESASTNQTSMYLCASSLASGGGSNEQFFGPGTRLTVL.

J is TRBJ1-1 and V is TRBV27; D not certain. Germline assignment: CDR1 MNHEY and CDR2 SMNVEV (reference sequence). The CDR3 sequence is 14 residues long. With 0 bases removed from V and 1 base from J, the gap between germline ends came to 6 bases. The CDR3 nucleotides read TGTGCCAGCAGTTTATCGAGGGAGAACACTGAAGCTTTCTTT. It encodes CASSLSRENTEAFF.

V gene TRBV5-1 combines with J gene TRBJ2-5; 7 positions agree with TRBD2. Trimming at V came to 3 bases and at J to 5 bases, leaving 13 bases not matched to a gene. The CDR3 totals 16 residues. The V gene's germline CDR1 is SGHRS and CDR2 YFSETQ. CDR3: CASSSPGLRGRETQYF. CDR3 DNA: TGCGCCAGCAGCTCACCGGGACTAAGGGGCAGGGAGACCCAGTACTTC.

This clone was seen more than once but under ten times. This chain connects TRBV5-4 to TRBJ1-2; D is possibly TRBD1 (6 bases). The ends were cut back, 0 bases at V and 5 bases at J, with 11 bases in the middle. The germline CDR1 and CDR2 sequences are SGHNT and YYREEE (reference sequence). This CDR3 region has 14 residues. CDR3 residues: CASSLVDSNYGYTF. CDR3 nucleotides: TGTGCCAGCAGCTTGGTGGACAGCAATTATGGCTACACCTTC.

This clone was seen just once. The chain employs TRBV19 and TRBJ1-3; possible D gene TRBD1, 6 bases. V shed 8 bases and J shed 0 bases, with 17 bases lying between them. Germline V gives CDR1 LNHDA, CDR2 SQIVND (reference sequence). This CDR3 contains 16 residues. The CDR3 here is CASGPGGGLSGNTIYF. The CDR3 DNA sequence: TGTGCCAGTGGGCCTGGGGGGGGCCTCTCTGGAAACACCATATATTTT.

The rearrangement links TRBV12-5 to TRBJ1-1, with 8 bases lining up with TRBD1. The CDR3 totals 13 residues. Germline V CDR1 and CDR2: LGHNT, FRNRAP. V dropped 6 bases and J dropped 5; count of bases not matched to a gene: 5. CDR3 in DNA: TGTGCTAGTGGCAAGACAGGGGATACTGAAGCTTTCTTT. Its translation: CASGKTGDTEAFF.

The chain links TRBV7-3 to TRBJ2-5; TRBD2 is a possible D gene (5 bases). Trimming left V 5 bases short and J 14 bases short, with 18 bases between. The germline V gene encodes CDR1 SGHTA and CDR2 FQGTGA. CDR3 length: 12 residues. The CDR3 DNA follows: TGTGCCAGCAGCCTAGGGAGCGGCGTCAAATACTTC. This gives the protein CASSLGSGVKYF.

This clone came up a few times. The gene calls are TRBV5-1 and TRBJ1-2; D unclear. Trimming removed 0 bases from V and 2 bases from J, with 5 bases in between. The germline CDR1 and CDR2 sequences are SGHRS and YFSETQ. The CDR3 spans 13 residues. The CDR3 DNA is TGCGCCAGCAGCTTGGCCCTAAACTATGGCTACACCTTC. Translated: CASSLALNYGYTF.

This clone showed up just once. This sequence joins TRBV18 and TRBJ1-1; no definite D call. The germline V and J ends were trimmed by 0 bases and 0 bases, with 8 bases remaining between them. In germline, CDR1 is KGHSH, CDR2 LQKENI. The CDR3 covers 15 residues. In nucleotides, the CDR3 is TGTGCCAGCTCACCACCGAATCCGTTGAACACTGAAGCTTTCTTT. Translating gives CASSPPNPLNTEAFF.

The V gene is TRBV5-1, the J gene TRBJ1-4; perhaps TRBD1 as D (6 bases). V gave up 6 bases and J gave up 8 bases, with 17 bases separating them. The CDR3 totals 14 residues. Germline V CDR1 and CDR2: SGHRS, YFSETQ. The DNA for the CDR3 is TGCGCCAGCAACATGTTAGGGGGAAGGGAAAAACTGTTTTTT. Protein sequence: CASNMLGGREKLFF.

Note on this clone: Other DNA sequences in this sample translate to the same CDR3. CDR3 residues: CASSSTDTQYF. The CDR3 DNA is TGCGCCAGCAGTAGCACAGATACGCAGTATTTT. This sequence joins TRBV5-1 and TRBJ2-3; D not resolved. The germline V and J ends were trimmed by 5 bases and 0 bases, with 1 base remaining between them. This CDR3 spans 11 amino acids. Germline CDR1 SGHRS, CDR2 YFSETQ.